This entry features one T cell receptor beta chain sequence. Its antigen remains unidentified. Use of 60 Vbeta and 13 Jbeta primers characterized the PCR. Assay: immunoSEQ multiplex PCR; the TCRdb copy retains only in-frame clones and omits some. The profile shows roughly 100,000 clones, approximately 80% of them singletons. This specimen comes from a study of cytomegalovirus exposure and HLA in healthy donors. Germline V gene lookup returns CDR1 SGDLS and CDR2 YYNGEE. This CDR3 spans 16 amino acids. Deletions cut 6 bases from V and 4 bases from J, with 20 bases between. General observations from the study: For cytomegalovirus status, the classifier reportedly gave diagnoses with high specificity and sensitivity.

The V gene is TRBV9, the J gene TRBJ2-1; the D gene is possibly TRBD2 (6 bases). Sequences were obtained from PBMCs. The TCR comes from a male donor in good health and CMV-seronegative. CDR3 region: CASTQFLGRDYNEQFF. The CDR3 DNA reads TGTGCCAGCACCCAATTTTTAGGGCGGGATTACAATGAGCAGTTCTTC.